The clone carrying this TCR beta chain was observed a few times. Its antigen is unidentified. These data belong to a study of human T cells and chemical hapten exposure. Germline CDR1 SEHNR, CDR2 FQNEAQ (reference sequence). CDR3 length equals 15 residues. Trimming removed 0 bases at V and 6 bases at J, with 11 bases between. Each cDNA molecule in the library carried unique molecular identifiers. Each CDR3 protein is one row after TCRdb ran MiXCR on the RACE reads. Of about 140,000 distinct CDR3 sequences in the sample, roughly 10% were seen once. As for time point: patch test 2, 6 weeks after DPC sensitization. Treatment specified: therapeutic diphenylcyclopropenone sensitization with weekly scalp DPC. Study-wide results and limits: While controls formed fewer of them, expanded TCRs formed significantly more large CDR3 similarity clusters. Patch test scores rose with PT1 expanded TCR counts, a positive correlation.

The sequences come from whole blood, collected in connection with sensitization to the hapten diphenylcyclopropenone (DPC). The chain has TRBV7-9 and TRBJ1-4; a weak D match, TRBD1 (5 bases). The TCR sequence derives from a woman aged 50 to 60 with alopecia areata. Some clones in this sample may be carry-over from other donors' samples. Here the CDR3 DNA reads TGTGCCAGCAGCTTAGCGGGTGTAGGGGATGAAAAACTGTTTTTT. Translating gives CASSLAGVGDEKLFF.